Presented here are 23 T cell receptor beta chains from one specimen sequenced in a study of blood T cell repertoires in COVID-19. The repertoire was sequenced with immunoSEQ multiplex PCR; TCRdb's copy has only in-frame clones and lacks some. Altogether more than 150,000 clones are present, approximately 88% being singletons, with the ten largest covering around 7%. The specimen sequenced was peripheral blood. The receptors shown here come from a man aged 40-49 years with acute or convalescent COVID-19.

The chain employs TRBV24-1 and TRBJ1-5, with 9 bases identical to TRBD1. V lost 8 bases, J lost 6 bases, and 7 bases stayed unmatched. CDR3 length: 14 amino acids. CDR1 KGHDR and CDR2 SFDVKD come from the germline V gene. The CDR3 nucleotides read TGTGCCACCAACTGGGACAGGGTGTGTCAGCCCCAGCATTTT. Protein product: CATNWDRVCQPQHF.

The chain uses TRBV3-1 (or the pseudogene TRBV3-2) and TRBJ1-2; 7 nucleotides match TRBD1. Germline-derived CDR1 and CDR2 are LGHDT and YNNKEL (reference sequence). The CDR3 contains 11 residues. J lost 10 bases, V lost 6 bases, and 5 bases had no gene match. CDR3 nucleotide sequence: TGTGCCAGCAGACTAGACAGGGCCTACACCTTC. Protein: CASRLDRAYTF.

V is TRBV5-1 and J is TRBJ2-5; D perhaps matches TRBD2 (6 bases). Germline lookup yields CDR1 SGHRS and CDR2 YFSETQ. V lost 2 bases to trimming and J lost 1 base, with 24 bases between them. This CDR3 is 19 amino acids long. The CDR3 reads CASSLGIRDSTGSQETQYF. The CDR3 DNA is TGCGCCAGCAGCTTAGGCATTCGGGACTCAACGGGAAGCCAAGAGACCCAGTACTTC.

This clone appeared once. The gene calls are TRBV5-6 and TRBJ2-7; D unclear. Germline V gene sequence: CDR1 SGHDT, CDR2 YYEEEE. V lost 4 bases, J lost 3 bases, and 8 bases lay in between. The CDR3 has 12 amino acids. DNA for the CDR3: TGTGCCAGCAGCAAGCGAGGCTACGAGCAGTACTTC. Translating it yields CASSKRGYEQYF.

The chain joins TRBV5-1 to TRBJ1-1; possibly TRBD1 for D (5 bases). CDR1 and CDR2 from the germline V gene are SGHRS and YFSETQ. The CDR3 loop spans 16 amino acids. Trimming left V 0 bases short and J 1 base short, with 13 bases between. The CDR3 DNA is TGCGCCAGCAGCTTGGGATGGGGCCGATCGAACACTGAAGCTTTCTTT. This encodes CASSLGWGRSNTEAFF.

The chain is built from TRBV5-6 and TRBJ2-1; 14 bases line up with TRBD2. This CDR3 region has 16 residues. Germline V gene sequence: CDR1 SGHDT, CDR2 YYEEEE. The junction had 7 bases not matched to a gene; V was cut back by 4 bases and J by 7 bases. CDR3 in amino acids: CASSVTGTSGGNEQFF. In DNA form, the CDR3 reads TGTGCCAGCAGCGTTACCGGGACTAGCGGGGGTAATGAGCAGTTCTTC.

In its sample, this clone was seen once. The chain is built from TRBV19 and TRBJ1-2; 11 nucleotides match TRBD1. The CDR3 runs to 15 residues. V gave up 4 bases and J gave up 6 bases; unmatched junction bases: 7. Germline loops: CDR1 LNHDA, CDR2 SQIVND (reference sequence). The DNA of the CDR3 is TGTGCCAGTAGTAGAAGGACAGGGGGCGGAGATGGCTACACCTTC. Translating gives CASSRRTGGGDGYTF. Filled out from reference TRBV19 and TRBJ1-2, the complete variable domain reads DGGITQSPKYLFRKEGQNVTLSCEQNLNHDAMYWYRQDPGQGLRLIYYSQIVNDFQKGDIAEGYSVSREKKESFPLTVTSAQKNPTAFYLCASSRRTGGGDGYTFGSGTRLTVV.

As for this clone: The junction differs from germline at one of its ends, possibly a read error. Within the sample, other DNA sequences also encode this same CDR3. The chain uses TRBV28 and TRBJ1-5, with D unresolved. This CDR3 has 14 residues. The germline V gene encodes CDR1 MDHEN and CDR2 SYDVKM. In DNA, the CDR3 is TGTGCCAGCAGTTTTTACAACAGCAACCAGCCCCAGCATTTT. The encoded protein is CASSFYNSNQPQHF.

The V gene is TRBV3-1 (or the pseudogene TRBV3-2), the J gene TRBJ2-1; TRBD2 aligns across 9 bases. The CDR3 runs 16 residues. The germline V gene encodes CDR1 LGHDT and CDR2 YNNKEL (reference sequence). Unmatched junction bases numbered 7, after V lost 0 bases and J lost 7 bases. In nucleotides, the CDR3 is TGTGCCAGCAGCCAAGATAGGCTAGCGGGGATGAATGAGCAGTTCTTC. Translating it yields CASSQDRLAGMNEQFF.

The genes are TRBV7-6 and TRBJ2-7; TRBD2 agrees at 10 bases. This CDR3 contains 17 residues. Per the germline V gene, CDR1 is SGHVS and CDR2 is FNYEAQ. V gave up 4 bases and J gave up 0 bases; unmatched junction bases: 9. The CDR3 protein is CASSSRPGLASSYEQYF. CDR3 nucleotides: TGTGCCAGCAGCTCCCGGCCGGGACTAGCGAGCTCCTACGAGCAGTACTTC.

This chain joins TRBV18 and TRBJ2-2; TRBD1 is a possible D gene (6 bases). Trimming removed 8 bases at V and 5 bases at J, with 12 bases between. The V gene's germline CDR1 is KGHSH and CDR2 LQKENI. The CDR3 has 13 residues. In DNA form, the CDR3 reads TGTGCCAGCACGTGGACAGAAACCGGGGAGCTGTTTTTT. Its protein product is CASTWTETGELFF.

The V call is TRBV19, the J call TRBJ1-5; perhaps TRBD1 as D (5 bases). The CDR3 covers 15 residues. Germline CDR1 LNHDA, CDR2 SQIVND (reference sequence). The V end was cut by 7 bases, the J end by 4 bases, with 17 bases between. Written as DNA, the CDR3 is TGTGCCAGTAAGACGGGGGGGGTTCGAAATCAGCCCCAGCATTTT. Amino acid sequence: CASKTGGVRNQPQHF.

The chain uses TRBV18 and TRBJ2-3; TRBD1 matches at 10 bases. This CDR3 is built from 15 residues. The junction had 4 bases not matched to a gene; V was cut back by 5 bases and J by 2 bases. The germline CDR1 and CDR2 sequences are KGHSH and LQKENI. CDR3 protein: CASSDRGPSTDTQYF. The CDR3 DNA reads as TGTGCCAGCTCAGACAGGGGGCCCTCCACAGATACGCAGTATTTT.

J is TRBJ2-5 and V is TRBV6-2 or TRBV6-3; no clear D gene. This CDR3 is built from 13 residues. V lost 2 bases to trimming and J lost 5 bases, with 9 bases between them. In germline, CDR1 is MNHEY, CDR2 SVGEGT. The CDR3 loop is CASSYLIRETQYF. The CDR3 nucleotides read TGTGCCAGCAGTTACCTCATCCGGGAGACCCAGTACTTC.

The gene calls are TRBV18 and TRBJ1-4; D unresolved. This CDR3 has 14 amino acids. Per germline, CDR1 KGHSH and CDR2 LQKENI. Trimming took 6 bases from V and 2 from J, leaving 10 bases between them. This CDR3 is CASSPTTTNEKLFF. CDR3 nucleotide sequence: TGTGCCAGCTCTCCTACCACGACTAATGAAAAACTGTTTTTT. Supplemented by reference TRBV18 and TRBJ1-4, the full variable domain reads NAGVMQNPRHLVRRRGQEARLRCSPMKGHSHVYWYRQLPEEGLKFMVYLQKENIIDESGMPKERFSAEFPKEGPSILRIQQVVRGDSAAYFCASSPTTTNEKLFFGSGTQLSVL.

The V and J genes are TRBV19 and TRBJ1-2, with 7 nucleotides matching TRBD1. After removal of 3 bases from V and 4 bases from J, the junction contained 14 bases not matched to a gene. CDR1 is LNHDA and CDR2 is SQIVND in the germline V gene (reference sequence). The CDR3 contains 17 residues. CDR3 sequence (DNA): TGTGCCAGTAGTATGCCGCCGACAGGGAGAGGGGTCTATGGCTACACCTTC. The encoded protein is CASSMPPTGRGVYGYTF.

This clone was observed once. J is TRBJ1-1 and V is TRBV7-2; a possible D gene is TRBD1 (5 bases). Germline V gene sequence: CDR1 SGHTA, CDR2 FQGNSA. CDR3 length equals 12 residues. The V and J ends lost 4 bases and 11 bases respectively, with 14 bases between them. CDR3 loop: CASSYDSLKAFF. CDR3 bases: TGTGCCAGCAGCTACGACAGTCTCAAGGCTTTCTTT. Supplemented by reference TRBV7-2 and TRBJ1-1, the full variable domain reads GAGVSQSPSNKVTEKGKDVELRCDPISGHTALYWYRQSLGQGLEFLIYFQGNSAPDKSGLPSDRFSAERTGGSVSTLTIQRTQQEDSAVYLCASSYDSLKAFFGQGTRLTVV.

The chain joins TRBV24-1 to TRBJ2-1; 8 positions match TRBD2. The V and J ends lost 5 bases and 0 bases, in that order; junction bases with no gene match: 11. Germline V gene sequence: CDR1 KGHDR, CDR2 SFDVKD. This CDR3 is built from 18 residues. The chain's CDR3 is CATSVKRGLFDSYNEQFF. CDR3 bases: TGTGCCACCAGTGTTAAGCGGGGGCTATTTGACTCCTACAATGAGCAGTTCTTC.

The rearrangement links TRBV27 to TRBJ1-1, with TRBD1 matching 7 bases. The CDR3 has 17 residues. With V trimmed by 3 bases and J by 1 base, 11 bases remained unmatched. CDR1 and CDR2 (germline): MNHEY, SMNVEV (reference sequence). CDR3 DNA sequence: TGTGCCAGCAGTTTCTCCGGGACAGCATTTCGGAACACTGAAGCTTTCTTT. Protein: CASSFSGTAFRNTEAFF.

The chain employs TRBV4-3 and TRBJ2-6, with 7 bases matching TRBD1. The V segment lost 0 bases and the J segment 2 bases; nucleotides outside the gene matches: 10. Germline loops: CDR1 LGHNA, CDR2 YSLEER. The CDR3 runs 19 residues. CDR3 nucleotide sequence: TGCGCCAGCAGCCAAGATTCTGACAGGGTTGTAGCTGGGGCCAACGTCCTGACTTTC. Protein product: CASSQDSDRVVAGANVLTF.

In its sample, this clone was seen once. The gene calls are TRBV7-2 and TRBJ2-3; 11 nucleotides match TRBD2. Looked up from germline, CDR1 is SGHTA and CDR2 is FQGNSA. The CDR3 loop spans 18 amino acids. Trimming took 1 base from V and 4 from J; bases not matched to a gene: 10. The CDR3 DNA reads TGTGCCAGCAGCTTAGTATTATTAGCGGGGGGGCGGTCAGATACGCAGTATTTT. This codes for CASSLVLLAGGRSDTQYF.

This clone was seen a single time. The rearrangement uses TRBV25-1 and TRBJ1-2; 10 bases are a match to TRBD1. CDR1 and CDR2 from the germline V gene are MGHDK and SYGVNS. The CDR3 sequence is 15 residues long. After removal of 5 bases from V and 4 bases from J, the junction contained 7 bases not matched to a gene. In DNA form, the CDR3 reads TGTGCCAGCAGTCAGACAGGGGGCGATCGCTATGGCTACACCTTC. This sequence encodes CASSQTGGDRYGYTF.

Written as DNA, the CDR3 is TGTGCCAGTAGTGGAGGGCTAAGGACCGGGGAGCTGTTTTTT. It codes for CASSGGLRTGELFF. The chain combines TRBV19 with TRBJ2-2; D may be TRBD2 (6 bases). Germline CDR1 LNHDA, CDR2 SQIVND (reference sequence). CDR3 length: 14 residues. V was cut by 5 bases and J by 5 bases, with 12 bases left in between.